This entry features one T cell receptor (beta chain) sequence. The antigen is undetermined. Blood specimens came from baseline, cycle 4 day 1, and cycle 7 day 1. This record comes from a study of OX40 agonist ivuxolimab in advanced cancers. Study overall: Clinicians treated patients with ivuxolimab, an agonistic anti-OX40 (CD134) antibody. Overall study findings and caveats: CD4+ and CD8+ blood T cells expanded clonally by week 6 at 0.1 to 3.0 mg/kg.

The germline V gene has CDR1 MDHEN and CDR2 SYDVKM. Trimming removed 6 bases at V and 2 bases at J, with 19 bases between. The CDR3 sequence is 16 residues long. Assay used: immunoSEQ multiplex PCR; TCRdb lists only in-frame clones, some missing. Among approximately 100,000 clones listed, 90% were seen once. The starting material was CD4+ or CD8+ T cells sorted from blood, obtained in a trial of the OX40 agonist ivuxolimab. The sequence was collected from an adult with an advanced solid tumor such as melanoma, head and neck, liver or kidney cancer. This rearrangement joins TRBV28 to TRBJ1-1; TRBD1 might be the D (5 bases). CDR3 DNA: TGTGCCAGCAGCGCCGATCCGGGGCGCAAAAACACTGAAGCTTTCTTT. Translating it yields CASSADPGRKNTEAFF. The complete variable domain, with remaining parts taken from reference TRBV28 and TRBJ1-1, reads DVKVTQSSRYLVKRTGEKVFLECVQDMDHENMFWYRQDPGLGLRLIYFSYDVKMKEKGDIPEGYSVSREKKERFSLILESASTNQTSMYLCASSADPGRKNTEAFFGQGTRLTVV.